Below, 25 T cell receptor beta chains from the same sample are listed, as sequenced in a study of TIL therapy for anti-PD-1-resistant metastatic lung cancer. The time point denotes: pre-treatment sample, taken before nivolumab and TIL therapy. The immunoSEQ assay was v3. The method was immunoSEQ multiplex PCR; TCRdb's version includes in-frame clones alone and lacks a portion of them. The table includes just over 20,000 clones, about 79% detected once. Sequenced material: blood, taken at baseline. These receptors all come from a person aged 25-85 years with non-small cell lung cancer.

This chain joins TRBV27 and TRBJ1-2; 9 bases are a match to TRBD1. The CDR3 contains 13 residues. Unmatched junction bases numbered 2, after V lost 5 bases and J lost 4 bases. Germline CDR1 MNHEY, CDR2 SMNVEV (reference sequence). CDR3 loop: CASSATGGYGYTF. CDR3 sequence (DNA): TGTGCCAGCAGTGCGACAGGGGGCTATGGCTACACCTTC.

This clone was observed a single time. V and J are TRBV15 and TRBJ2-3; D remains ambiguous. V was shortened by 3 bases and J by 0 bases, with 7 bases between the two germline ends. The CDR3 has 14 amino acids. Germline V CDR1 and CDR2: LNHNV, YYDKDF (reference sequence). The CDR3 bases are TGTGCCACCAGCAGGGAACTTAGCACAGATACGCAGTATTTT. Encoded protein: CATSRELSTDTQYF.

The rearrangement joins TRBV5-1 to TRBJ2-5; 9 bases are a match to TRBD1. There are 15 residues in the CDR3. The V segment lost 4 bases and the J segment 5 bases; nucleotides outside the gene matches: 9. CDR1 SGHRS and CDR2 YFSETQ come from the germline V gene. Written as DNA, the CDR3 is TGCGCCAGCAGCCCCCGGACAGGGGAGGGGGAGACCCAGTACTTC. The encoded protein is CASSPRTGEGETQYF.

V is TRBV6-6 and J is TRBJ1-4; D call uncertain. The CDR3 contains 14 residues. V lost 3 bases, J lost 2 bases, and 7 bases lay in between. Germline CDR1 and CDR2: MNHNY and SVGAGI (reference sequence). The CDR3: CASSYGQTNEKLFF. CDR3 nucleotides: TGTGCCAGCAGTTATGGGCAGACTAATGAAAAACTGTTTTTT.

This clone was counted only a few times. This sequence joins TRBV30 and TRBJ2-7; possibly TRBD2 for D (5 bases). The germline gives CDR1 GTSNPN, CDR2 SVGIG (reference sequence). Trimming removed 3 bases from V and 2 bases from J, with 20 bases in between. The CDR3 runs to 16 residues. This chain's CDR3 is CAWRAPLGERAYEQYF. CDR3 DNA: TGTGCCTGGAGGGCCCCTCTGGGCGAGAGGGCCTACGAGCAGTACTTC.

V usage is TRBV10-1 and J usage is TRBJ1-1; D call uncertain. This CDR3 contains 14 residues. Germline CDR1 and CDR2: WNHNN and SYGVQD (reference sequence). V was trimmed by 9 bases and J by 5 bases, leaving 19 bases between them. CDR3 sequence (DNA): TGCGCCAGTAGTTCTGCCTCCGATTGGACTGAAGCTTTCTTT. Amino acids: CASSSASDWTEAFF.

The CDR3 protein is CASSKGRNKRGYTF. The CDR3 DNA reads as TGTGCCAGCAGCAAAGGCCGCAATAAGAGGGGCTACACCTTC. The gene calls are TRBV21-1 and TRBJ1-2. TRBV21-1 is a listed pseudogene. The CDR3 is 14 amino acids.

The chain joins TRBV5-1 to TRBJ1-6, with D possibly matching TRBD1 (5 bases). The ends were cut back, 4 bases at V and 7 bases at J, with 18 bases in the middle. Germline V CDR1 and CDR2: SGHRS, YFSETQ. CDR3 size: 16 residues. As DNA, the CDR3 is TGCGCCAGCAGCCTCATTGCGGGGACGGAAAATTCACCCCTCCACTTT. As protein: CASSLIAGTENSPLHF.

This chain joins TRBV6-1 and TRBJ1-3; a possible D gene is TRBD1 (6 bases). CDR1 and CDR2 from the germline V gene are MNHNS and SASEGT. The ends were cut back, 8 bases at V and 3 bases at J, with 14 bases in the middle. This CDR3 has 14 residues. CDR3 loop: CASGTGSYGNTIYF. The DNA of the CDR3 is TGTGCCAGCGGTACAGGGTCGTATGGAAACACCATATATTTT.

This rearrangement joins TRBV10-1 to TRBJ2-7, with 8 bases matching TRBD1. The germline gives CDR1 WNHNN, CDR2 SYGVQD (reference sequence). This CDR3 contains 14 residues. After removal of 1 base from V and 3 bases from J, the junction contained 2 bases not matched to a gene. CDR3 residues: CASSEWTGRYEQYF. The CDR3 DNA is TGCGCCAGCAGTGAGTGGACAGGGCGCTACGAGCAGTACTTC.

The chain joins TRBV6-1 to TRBJ1-2; no definite D call. CDR3 length: 15 residues. In germline, CDR1 is MNHNS, CDR2 SASEGT. The V end was cut by 1 base, the J end by 10 bases, with 19 bases between. The CDR3 sequence: CASSEGGPKAGVYTF. Here the CDR3 DNA reads TGTGCCAGCAGTGAAGGAGGGCCTAAGGCCGGGGTCTACACCTTC.

This clone was picked up a small number of times. The chain joins TRBV7-2 to TRBJ2-3, with 9 nucleotides matching TRBD2. The CDR3 is 15 amino acids. Trimming took 3 bases from V and 3 from J; bases not matched to a gene: 4. The germline gives CDR1 SGHTA, CDR2 FQGNSA. CDR3 in amino acids: CASSLAGGRTDTQYF. CDR3 DNA: TGTGCCAGCAGCTTGGCGGGAGGGCGAACAGATACGCAGTATTTT.

The J gene is TRBJ1-2, the V gene TRBV7-2; D is perhaps TRBD1 (6 bases). The CDR3 covers 15 residues. Germline CDR1 reads SGHTA; CDR2 reads FQGNSA. V gave up 0 bases and J gave up 0 bases, with 8 bases separating them. CDR3: CASSLARTANYGYTF. CDR3 coding DNA: TGTGCCAGCAGCTTAGCTCGGACAGCTAACTATGGCTACACCTTC. The entire variable domain, with the rest obtained from reference TRBV7-2 and TRBJ1-2, is as follows: GAGVSQSPSNKVTEKGKDVELRCDPISGHTALYWYRQSLGQGLEFLIYFQGNSAPDKSGLPSDRFSAERTGGSVSTLTIQRTQQEDSAVYLCASSLARTANYGYTFGSGTRLTVV.

The genes are TRBV28 and TRBJ2-7; D is unclear. The CDR3 extends over 12 amino acids. The V and J ends lost 5 bases and 3 bases respectively, with 8 bases between them. The germline V gene has CDR1 MDHEN and CDR2 SYDVKM. CDR3 in amino acids: CASSVRIYEQYF. CDR3 DNA: TGTGCCAGCAGTGTCAGGATCTACGAGCAGTACTTC. Full variable domain (missing parts from reference TRBV28 and TRBJ2-7): DVKVTQSSRYLVKRTGEKVFLECVQDMDHENMFWYRQDPGLGLRLIYFSYDVKMKEKGDIPEGYSVSREKKERFSLILESASTNQTSMYLCASSVRIYEQYFGPGTRLTVT.

V usage is TRBV6-5 and J usage is TRBJ2-1; D unresolved. Germline lookup yields CDR1 MNHEY and CDR2 SVGAGI. V was shortened by 4 bases and J by 8 bases, with 12 bases between the two germline ends. The CDR3 runs to 13 residues. This chain's CDR3 is CASSSLLGYEQFF. In nucleotides, the CDR3 is TGTGCCAGCAGTTCACTATTGGGCTATGAGCAGTTCTTC.

This clone was recorded once. The chain uses TRBV7-3 and TRBJ2-3; 12 nucleotides agree with TRBD2. The V segment lost 0 bases and the J segment 10 bases; nucleotides outside the gene matches: 11. The CDR3 sequence is 17 residues long. Germline V gene data show CDR1 as SGHTA and CDR2 as FQGTGA. The CDR3 DNA sequence: TGTGCCAGCAGCTTAACCGGACTAGCGGGGAGCGTTGGCGCGCAGTATTTT. This codes for CASSLTGLAGSVGAQYF.

V gene TRBV4-3 combines with J gene TRBJ2-7; TRBD1 or TRBD2 may be the D gene (5 bases each). Germline V CDR1 and CDR2: LGHNA, YSLEER. V was shortened by 3 bases and J by 5 bases, with 14 bases between the two germline ends. The CDR3 covers 14 residues. The CDR3 coding sequence is TGCGCCAGCAGCCAGCGCCAGGGAGTCGACGAGCAGTACTTC. As protein: CASSQRQGVDEQYF.

The chain couples TRBV9 to TRBJ1-1; D ambiguous. Trimming removed 0 bases from V and 3 bases from J, with 9 bases in between. This CDR3 region has 14 residues. CDR1 and CDR2 (germline): SGDLS, YYNGEE. CDR3 protein: CASSVAGSDTEAFF. Here the CDR3 DNA reads TGTGCCAGCAGCGTAGCTGGGAGTGACACTGAAGCTTTCTTT. Filled out from reference TRBV9 and TRBJ1-1, the complete variable domain reads DSGVTQTPKHLITATGQRVTLRCSPRSGDLSVYWYQQSLDQGLQFLIQYYNGEERAKGNILERFSAQQFPDLHSELNLSSLELGDSALYFCASSVAGSDTEAFFGQGTRLTVV.

This clone was counted once. The chain uses TRBV5-1 and TRBJ2-4, with 9 bases lining up with TRBD1. The V gene end was trimmed by 6 bases and the J gene end by 4 bases; junction bases not matched to a gene: 11. There are 16 residues in the CDR3. CDR1 and CDR2 (germline): SGHRS, YFSETQ. The CDR3 is CASTRTGVSEKNIQYF. CDR3 sequence (DNA): TGCGCCAGCACCCGGACAGGGGTGAGTGAGAAAAACATTCAGTACTTC.

In this sample, this clone turned up once. This chain's CDR3 is CASSVDRGYHEQFF. The DNA of the CDR3 is TGTGCCAGCAGCGTCGACAGGGGGTACCATGAGCAGTTCTTC. The rearrangement uses TRBV7-2 and TRBJ2-1, with 9 nucleotides matching TRBD1. J gave up 8 bases and V 5 bases, and 7 bases lay outside the gene matches. Germline V CDR1 and CDR2: SGHTA, FQGNSA. The CDR3 length is 14 residues.

The chain is built from TRBV27 and TRBJ1-3; D unresolved. Germline CDR1 reads MNHEY; CDR2 reads SMNVEV (reference sequence). The CDR3 loop spans 13 amino acids. Trimming pared 1 base from V and 3 bases from J, leaving 4 bases between. The CDR3 is CASSLLGGNTIYF. As DNA, the CDR3 is TGTGCCAGCAGTTTATTAGGTGGAAACACCATATATTTT.

The chain carries TRBV5-1 and TRBJ2-5; D call uncertain. V was trimmed by 0 bases and J by 3 bases, leaving 0 bases between them. CDR3 length: 11 amino acids. Looked up from germline, CDR1 is SGHRS and CDR2 is YFSETQ. The CDR3 protein is CASSLEETQYF. The CDR3 DNA is TGCGCCAGCAGCTTGGAAGAGACCCAGTACTTC.

This clone was seen a handful of times. The chain links TRBV7-2 to TRBJ1-5, with no clear D. The CDR3 has 13 residues. The germline V gene has CDR1 SGHTA and CDR2 FQGNSA. V lost 0 bases and J lost 3, with 3 bases in between. CDR3 DNA: TGTGCCAGCAGCTTAGCATTCAATCAGCCCCAGCATTTT. Encoded protein: CASSLAFNQPQHF.

The CDR3 loop reads CASSFGTSRTGELFF. In nucleotides, the CDR3 is TGTGCCAGCAGCTTCGGGACTAGTAGGACCGGGGAGCTGTTTTTT. This sequence joins TRBV11-2 and TRBJ2-2; 8 positions match TRBD2. Germline trimming cut 3 bases from V and 5 bases from J; bases unmatched to any gene: 5. Germline V gene sequence: CDR1 SGHAT, CDR2 FQNNGV. This CDR3 is built from 15 residues.

The chain recombines TRBV30 with TRBJ2-4; possibly TRBD1 for D (5 bases). V lost 0 bases, J lost 8 bases, and 8 bases lay in between. The CDR3 has 12 amino acids. Germline-derived CDR1 and CDR2 are GTSNPN and SVGIG (reference sequence). The CDR3 nucleotides read TGTGCCTGGAGTGTAGGGGTAGACATTCAGTACTTC. It codes for CAWSVGVDIQYF. The full variable domain, rest sourced from reference TRBV30 and TRBJ2-4, is SQTIHQWPATLVQPVGSPLSLECTVEGTSNPNLYWYRQAAGRGLQLLFYSVGIGQISSEVPQNLSASRPQDRQFILSSKKLLLSDSGFYLCAWSVGVDIQYFGAGTRLSVL.